A selection of T cell receptor beta chains follows, all from one sample in a study of blood T cell repertoires in COVID-19. Here immunoSEQ multiplex PCR was the method, and the copy in TCRdb shows in-frame clones only, minus some. Of about 81,000 clones listed, around 91% were seen once; the top ten hold about 2%. The source material was peripheral blood. These receptor sequences come from a woman between 45 and 60 years old in a cohort sampled during active COVID-19. CDR3s include the opening cysteine and the closing phenylalanine or tryptophan. D genes are given only for firm matches. Some rows have no size entry. The others give once, few or many, or a class for an expanded clone.

cdr3_aa: CASSQGLGVGEQFF; cdr3_nt: TGTGCCAGCAGCCAAGGACTAGGTGTGGGCGAGCAGTTCTTC; clone_size: once; d_call: .; j_call: TRBJ2-1; v_call: TRBV3-1/TRBV3-2
cdr3_aa: CASSPQGTYVTRYGYTF; cdr3_nt: TGTGCCAGTAGCCCACAGGGGACCTATGTTACACGGTATGGCTACACCTTC; clone_size: .; d_call: TRBD1; j_call: TRBJ1-2; v_call: TRBV19
cdr3_aa: CASSQDGTRSYEQYF; cdr3_nt: TGTGCCAGCAGCCAAGACGGGACACGCTCCTACGAGCAGTACTTC; clone_size: .; d_call: .; j_call: TRBJ2-7; v_call: TRBV3-1/TRBV3-2
cdr3_aa: CASRSPGLAGGSGQYF; cdr3_nt: TGTGCCAGCAGGTCTCCGGGACTAGCGGGAGGTTCGGGGCAGTACTTC; clone_size: .; d_call: TRBD2; j_call: TRBJ2-7; v_call: TRBV28
cdr3_aa: CASSLPGALGPEAFF; cdr3_nt: TGTGCCAGCAGCTTGCCAGGGGCCCTGGGGCCCGAAGCTTTCTTT; clone_size: .; d_call: .; j_call: TRBJ1-1; v_call: TRBV5-4
cdr3_aa: CASSQPLAGGLHEQYF; cdr3_nt: TGTGCCAGCAGCCAACCCCTGGCGGGGGGGCTCCACGAGCAGTACTTC; clone_size: .; d_call: TRBD2; j_call: TRBJ2-7; v_call: TRBV3-1/TRBV3-2
cdr3_aa: CASRDSGNSPLHF; cdr3_nt: TGTGCCAGTAGGGACAGCGGTAATTCACCCCTCCACTTT; clone_size: .; d_call: .; j_call: TRBJ1-6; v_call: TRBV19
cdr3_aa: CASSSPSWAENTEAFF; cdr3_nt: TGTGCCAGCAGCTCCCCATCCTGGGCAGAGAACACTGAAGCTTTCTTT; clone_size: .; d_call: .; j_call: TRBJ1-1; v_call: TRBV2
cdr3_aa: CASGTGQGHSYNEQFF; cdr3_nt: TGTGCCAGCGGTACTGGACAGGGACACTCCTACAATGAGCAGTTCTTC; clone_size: .; d_call: TRBD1; j_call: TRBJ2-1; v_call: TRBV5-8
cdr3_aa: CASSLQGYSNQPQHF; cdr3_nt: TGTGCCAGCAGCCTCCAGGGATATAGCAATCAGCCCCAGCATTTT; clone_size: .; d_call: .; j_call: TRBJ1-5; v_call: TRBV5-5
cdr3_aa: CASSPGQGPFLYEQYF; cdr3_nt: TGTGCCAGCAGCCCCGGACAGGGCCCCTTCCTCTACGAGCAGTACTTC; clone_size: once; d_call: TRBD1; j_call: TRBJ2-7; v_call: TRBV7-2
cdr3_aa: CASSARGTGSYNEQFF; cdr3_nt: TGTGCCAGCAGCGCTCGGGGGACAGGAAGCTACAATGAGCAGTTCTTC; clone_size: .; d_call: TRBD1; j_call: TRBJ2-1; v_call: TRBV3-1/TRBV3-2
cdr3_aa: CAWTGQGIRYGYTF; cdr3_nt: TGTGCCTGGACAGGACAGGGGATCCGCTATGGCTACACCTTC; clone_size: .; d_call: TRBD1; j_call: TRBJ1-2; v_call: TRBV30
cdr3_aa: CASSHSLLDTQYF; cdr3_nt: TGTGCCAGCAGCCATTCCTTGTTAGATACGCAGTATTTT; clone_size: .; d_call: .; j_call: TRBJ2-3; v_call: TRBV7-8
cdr3_aa: CASRDQGYSGNTIYF; cdr3_nt: TGTGCCAGCAGAGATCAGGGGTACTCTGGAAACACCATATATTTT; clone_size: .; d_call: .; j_call: TRBJ1-3; v_call: TRBV2
cdr3_aa: CASRPKPGLATNPGELFF; cdr3_nt: TGCGCCAGCAGACCAAAGCCGGGACTAGCTACGAACCCCGGGGAGCTGTTTTTT; clone_size: .; d_call: TRBD2; j_call: TRBJ2-2; v_call: TRBV4-1
cdr3_aa: CATRLGASSYNEQFF; cdr3_nt: TGTGCCACCCGTCTAGGGGCGAGCTCCTACAATGAGCAGTTCTTC; clone_size: .; d_call: .; j_call: TRBJ2-1; v_call: TRBV15
cdr3_aa: CASSLGGSYNEQFF; cdr3_nt: TGTGCCAGCAGCTTAGGAGGGAGTTACAATGAGCAGTTCTTC; clone_size: .; d_call: .; j_call: TRBJ2-1; v_call: TRBV7-9
cdr3_aa: CASSIDRGGETQYF; cdr3_nt: TGTGCCAGTAGTATAGATCGCGGGGGAGAGACCCAGTACTTC; clone_size: .; d_call: TRBD2; j_call: TRBJ2-5; v_call: TRBV19
cdr3_aa: CASGLTENIQYF; cdr3_nt: TGTGCTAGTGGTTTGACAGAAAACATTCAGTACTTC; clone_size: .; d_call: .; j_call: TRBJ2-4; v_call: TRBV12-5
cdr3_aa: CASSRRDRIYEQYF; cdr3_nt: TGTGCCAGCAGCCGCCGGGACAGAATATACGAGCAGTACTTC; clone_size: .; d_call: TRBD1; j_call: TRBJ2-7; v_call: TRBV5-8
cdr3_aa: CASGTRKFYGYTF; cdr3_nt: TGTGCCAGCGGAACCAGGAAGTTCTATGGCTACACCTTC; clone_size: .; d_call: .; j_call: TRBJ1-2; v_call: TRBV6-5
cdr3_aa: CASRRTGTVGTDTQYF; cdr3_nt: TGTGCCAGCAGGAGGACAGGGACGGTGGGCACAGATACGCAGTATTTT; clone_size: .; d_call: TRBD1; j_call: TRBJ2-3; v_call: TRBV5-6
cdr3_aa: CASSPQGSITEAFF; cdr3_nt: TGTGCCAGCTCACCACAGGGGTCGATCACTGAAGCTTTCTTT; clone_size: .; d_call: .; j_call: TRBJ1-1; v_call: TRBV18
cdr3_aa: CASSLAGTSASNEQFF; cdr3_nt: TGCGCCAGCAGCTTGGCGGGGACTAGCGCCTCCAATGAGCAGTTCTTC; clone_size: .; d_call: TRBD2; j_call: TRBJ2-1; v_call: TRBV5-1
cdr3_aa: CASRTANYGYTF; cdr3_nt: TGTGCCAGCAGGACAGCTAACTATGGCTACACCTTC; clone_size: .; d_call: .; j_call: TRBJ1-2; v_call: TRBV12-3/TRBV12-4
cdr3_aa: CASSDSAGVEGAGGYTF; cdr3_nt: TGTGCCAGCAGTGACTCTGCAGGCGTTGAGGGGGCAGGAGGCTACACCTTC; clone_size: .; d_call: TRBD1; j_call: TRBJ1-2; v_call: TRBV6-4
cdr3_aa: CASSPGNAYEQYF; cdr3_nt: TGCGCCAGCAGCCCCGGGAACGCCTACGAGCAGTACTTC; clone_size: .; d_call: .; j_call: TRBJ2-7; v_call: TRBV5-1
cdr3_aa: CSAAGGGETQYF; cdr3_nt: TGCAGCGCCGCGGGAGGGGGAGAGACCCAGTACTTC; clone_size: .; d_call: TRBD2; j_call: TRBJ2-5; v_call: TRBV29-1
cdr3_aa: CASTGGEYQETQYF; cdr3_nt: TGTGCCAGCACCGGGGGAGAGTACCAAGAGACCCAGTACTTC; clone_size: .; d_call: .; j_call: TRBJ2-5; v_call: TRBV6-5
cdr3_aa: CASSQGPVLGLGAFF; cdr3_nt: TGTGCCAGCAGCCAAGGCCCCGTTCTCGGTCTCGGAGCTTTCTTT; clone_size: .; d_call: .; j_call: TRBJ1-1; v_call: TRBV14
cdr3_aa: CASSQAGYEQYF; cdr3_nt: TGTGCCAGCAGCCAAGCGGGCTACGAGCAGTACTTC; clone_size: .; d_call: .; j_call: TRBJ2-7; v_call: TRBV3-1/TRBV3-2